This T cell receptor (beta chain) was documented in a study of response to subunit inactivated influenza vaccine. Notes on the study in general: It was suggested by the authors that few new T cells are recruited by each seasonal influenza vaccination.

One entry per CDR3 protein results from TCRdb running MiXCR on the RT-PCR reads. The table has around 470,000 distinct CDR3 sequences, less than 7.5% seen once; the top ten hold around 13%. V lost 3 bases, J lost 5 bases, and 8 bases stayed unmatched. Germline assignment: CDR1 LNHNV and CDR2 YYDKDF (reference sequence). The CDR3 sequence is 16 residues long. Comment on this clonotype: Its antigen is not identified.

This chain uses TRBV15 with TRBJ2-2; 8 bases align to TRBD2. The source of this sequence is a man aged 50 to 75 who received an inactivated influenza vaccine. Material: PBMCs from blood, obtained 23 months after vaccination. CDR3 amino acids: CATSSGTRMVTGELFF. CDR3 coding DNA: TGTGCCACCAGCAGCGGGACTAGAATGGTGACCGGGGAGCTGTTTTTT.